This T cell receptor (beta chain) was retrieved from a study of siplizumab effects on memory and regulatory T cells. Study findings and constraints: Siplizumab caused a significant drop in alloreactive sequences traceable to unstimulated CD4+ memory cells. Unstimulated subsets were the mapping target of only a minor fraction of alloreactive clones. Naive T cells, seemingly more diverse than memory cells, seemed major alloresponse contributors.

A note on this clone: The antigen is unknown.

This CDR3 spans 14 amino acids. Germline values: CDR1 MGHRA, CDR2 YSYEKL. Trimming at V came to 3 bases and at J to 4 bases, leaving 1 base not matched to a gene. Profiling relied on immunoSEQ multiplex PCR, and the TCRdb table lists in-frame clones only, not all of them. The sample has tens of thousands of clones; 80% to 90% are singletons. Sequences were generated from unstimulated naive, memory, effector memory and TEMRA subsets in a few donor pairs. This TCR derives from a human donor in good health. V usage is TRBV4-1 and J usage is TRBJ1-2; TRBD1 matches at 11 bases. The sample taken for sequencing was naive CD4+ T cells sorted from blood. The CDR3: CASSQDRGLYGYTF. CDR3 nucleotide sequence: TGCGCCAGCAGCCAGGACAGGGGGCTCTATGGCTACACCTTC.